This T cell receptor (beta chain) was sequenced during a study of shared clonotypes between healthy human individuals. Genomic DNA (from each subset) was split evenly across several immunoSEQ plates. The method was immunoSEQ multiplex PCR; TCRdb's version includes in-frame clones alone and lacks a portion of them. Of 2 million to 2.5 million clones listed, almost 96% were seen once; the top ten hold approximately 0.13%. Trimming took off 4 bases at V and 0 bases at J, with 15 bases between the two ends. Per germline, CDR1 SNHLY and CDR2 FYNNEI. The CDR3 runs to 16 residues. This clone is a singleton in its sample.

V and J are TRBV2 and TRBJ1-2, with D possibly being TRBD1 (6 bases). The specimen was naive CD4+ T cells sorted from blood. Subset: CD45RA+ positively selected. The TCR comes from a man younger than 35 in good health. The CDR3 here is CASSGIRDTSNYGYTF. CDR3 bases: TGTGCCAGCAGTGGAATCCGGGACACATCTAACTATGGCTACACCTTC.